This T cell receptor beta chain was identified during a study of blood T cell dynamics during melanoma immunotherapy. This CDR3 region has 14 residues. The V end lost 3 bases, the J end lost 8 bases, and 15 bases lay between the germline ends. Germline-derived CDR1 and CDR2 are SGDLS and YYNGEE. Time point: week 3, after first cycle of checkpoint inhibitor. The table came from immunoSEQ multiplex PCR; TCRdb's copy has only in-frame clones and leaves some out. The sample lists under 6,500 clones; approximately 84% were seen once. This clonotype was obtained from a human donor with melanoma. Some clones in this sample may be carry-over from other donors' samples. Here the sequenced sample was blood, taken from a patient treated with checkpoint blockade. The V gene is TRBV9, the J gene TRBJ2-1; possibly TRBD1 for D (8 bases). CDR3 loop: CASSGAGTGDEQFF. The CDR3 DNA is TGTGCCAGCAGCGGAGCGGGGACAGGCGATGAGCAGTTCTTC.